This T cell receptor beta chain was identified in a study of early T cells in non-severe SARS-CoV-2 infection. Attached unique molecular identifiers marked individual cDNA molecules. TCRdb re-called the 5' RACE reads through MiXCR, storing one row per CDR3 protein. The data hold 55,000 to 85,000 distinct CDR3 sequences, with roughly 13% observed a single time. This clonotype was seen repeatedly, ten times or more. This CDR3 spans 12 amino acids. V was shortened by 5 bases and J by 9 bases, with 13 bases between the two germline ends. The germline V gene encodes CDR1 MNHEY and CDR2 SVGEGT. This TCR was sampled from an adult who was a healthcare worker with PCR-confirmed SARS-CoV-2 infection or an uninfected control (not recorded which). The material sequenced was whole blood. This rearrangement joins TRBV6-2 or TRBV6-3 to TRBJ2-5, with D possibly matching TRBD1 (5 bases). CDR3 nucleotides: TGTGCCAGCAGTAGACAGCTCCGGGCCCAGTACTTC. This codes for CASSRQLRAQYF.